Here is one TCR beta chain with its context. What it recognizes is unknown. Donors in the study were healthy people who gave bone marrow. The primer mix had 60 Vbeta and 13 Jbeta primers. Assay: immunoSEQ multiplex PCR; the TCRdb copy retains only in-frame clones and omits some. The table shows over 150,000 clones, with around 80% occurring only once. This specimen belongs to a study of cytomegalovirus exposure and HLA in healthy donors. Study-wide context: In a previous analysis, around 120 million unique TCR beta sequences were found from about 190 million T cells. Findings and caveats of the study: V- and J-gene trimming of TCR beta was linked (in a later analysis) to a missense DCLRE1C variant.

There are 13 residues in the CDR3. From germline, CDR1 is MDHEN and CDR2 SYDVKM. The V and J ends lost 6 bases and 2 bases, in that order; junction bases with no gene match: 1. The TCR sequence derives from a male donor in good health and CMV-seronegative. Sequenced sample: PBMCs. The chain combines TRBV28 with TRBJ2-5; 9 bases match TRBD2. DNA for the CDR3: TGTGCCAGCAGACTAGCGGGTCAAGAGACCCAGTACTTC. As protein: CASRLAGQETQYF.